What follows are 20 T cell receptor beta chains derived from one specimen sequenced in a study of PD-1 blockade in classical Hodgkin lymphoma. Measured with immunoSEQ multiplex PCR; TCRdb has only the in-frame clones, and not every one. The sample has under 45,000 clones; over 60% are singletons. In every patient, relapse followed autologous stem cell transplantation, while exposure to brentuximab vedotin differed. The specimen comprised peripheral blood mononuclear cells (PBMCs), sampled at baseline. All receptors derive from a human donor with classical Hodgkin lymphoma.

This chain links TRBV18 with TRBJ2-7; D may be TRBD1 or TRBD2 (5 bases each). V lost 3 bases, J lost 2 bases, and 11 bases lay in between. The germline V gene encodes CDR1 KGHSH and CDR2 LQKENI. The CDR3 covers 14 residues. CDR3 nucleotides: TGTGCCAGCTCACCCCCGGGACCACCCTACGAGCAGTACTTC. Translated, it gives CASSPPGPPYEQYF.

The rearrangement joins TRBV9 to TRBJ2-6, with TRBD1 identical over 8 bases. The CDR3 spans 21 residues. With 0 bases clipped from V and 4 bases from J, the junction kept 18 bases outside the gene matches. Germline V gene sequence: CDR1 SGDLS, CDR2 YYNGEE. The CDR3 DNA is TGTGCCAGCAGCGTAGCTACAGGCCAGGGGGCTAGATCGTCGGGGGCCAACGTCCTGACTTTC. Translated, it gives CASSVATGQGARSSGANVLTF.

Note on this clone: Given a much more abundant clone one base away, this may be a read error. V usage is TRBV11-2 and J usage is TRBJ1-1, with D maybe TRBD1 (5 bases). CDR3 length: 11 residues. Germline loops: CDR1 SGHAT, CDR2 FQNNGV. With 8 bases removed from V and 1 base from J, the gap between germline ends came to 5 bases. This CDR3 reads CASGGNTEAFF. The CDR3 nucleotides read TGTGCCAGCGGGGGGAACACTGAAGCTTTCTTT.

This clone was detected a few times. The chain recombines TRBV6-5 with TRBJ2-7; D not resolved. V dropped 0 bases and J dropped 5 bases, with 14 bases sitting between them. CDR1 and CDR2 from the germline V gene are MNHEY and SVGAGI. The CDR3 covers 15 residues. CDR3: CASSYSNAGDHEQYF. The CDR3 DNA is TGTGCCAGCAGTTACTCGAATGCAGGCGACCACGAGCAGTACTTC.

This clone was detected only once. This sequence joins TRBV9 and TRBJ1-5; weak D call: TRBD1 (6 bases). V shed 3 bases and J shed 1 base, with 23 bases lying between them. There are 19 residues in the CDR3. CDR1 SGDLS and CDR2 YYNGEE come from the germline V gene. The DNA of the CDR3 is TGTGCCAGCAGCGCCTTACAGGGCTCCGATCCTGGGAGCAATCAGCCCCAGCATTTT. It is translated as CASSALQGSDPGSNQPQHF.

The sample holds a few counts of this clone. The CDR3 DNA reads as TGTGCCAGCAGTTCGGACAGCAGCACAGATACGCAGTATTTT. This encodes CASSSDSSTDTQYF. The genes are TRBV6-5 and TRBJ2-3; D is possibly TRBD1 (6 bases). The ends were cut back, 4 bases at V and 0 bases at J, with 8 bases in the middle. From germline, CDR1 is MNHEY and CDR2 SVGAGI. The CDR3 covers 14 residues.

The V and J genes are TRBV5-1 and TRBJ1-4; the D is unclear. The V and J ends lost 0 bases and 0 bases respectively, with 9 bases between them. CDR1 is SGHRS, CDR2 YFSETQ, per germline. This CDR3 spans 16 amino acids. The CDR3 here is CASSLAGVATNEKLFF. The CDR3 DNA is TGCGCCAGCAGCTTGGCCGGGGTTGCAACTAATGAAAAACTGTTTTTT.

The chain combines TRBV19 with TRBJ2-1, with 15 bases matching TRBD2. Per the germline V gene, CDR1 is LNHDA and CDR2 is SQIVND (reference sequence). Unmatched junction bases numbered 2, after V lost 11 bases and J lost 12 bases. CDR3 length: 11 amino acids. The CDR3 nucleotides are TGTGCCGCGGGACTAGCGGGAGGGCAGTTCTTC. This translates into CAAGLAGGQFF. The variable domain in full, with the rest retrieved from reference TRBV19 and TRBJ2-1, is DGGITQSPKYLFRKEGQNVTLSCEQNLNHDAMYWYRQDPGQGLRLIYYSQIVNDFQKGDIAEGYSVSREKKESFPLTVTSAQKNPTAFYLCAAGLAGGQFFGPGTRLTVL.

The chain couples TRBV11-2 to TRBJ2-7; D might be TRBD1 (7 bases). This CDR3 spans 15 amino acids. Germline V gene lookup returns CDR1 SGHAT and CDR2 FQNNGV. V dropped 7 bases and J dropped 0 bases, with 16 bases sitting between them. The CDR3 here is CASTPRRDSSYEQYF. CDR3 in DNA: TGTGCCAGCACCCCGAGGCGGGACAGCTCCTACGAGCAGTACTTC.

The chain employs TRBV6-4 and TRBJ2-1, with a weak D call TRBD2 (5 bases). Trimming left V 4 bases short and J 8 bases short, with 15 bases between. Looked up from germline, CDR1 is MRHNA and CDR2 is SNTAGT. The CDR3 runs to 14 residues. The CDR3 sequence is CASSASGSSDEQFF. The CDR3 region has the DNA TGTGCCAGCAGTGCCTCGGGGAGTTCGGATGAGCAGTTCTTC.

This clone was seen a handful of times. This chain connects TRBV7-3 to TRBJ1-1; D might be TRBD1 (5 bases). The V end lost 5 bases, the J end lost 5 bases, and 12 bases lay between the germline ends. The germline gives CDR1 SGHTA, CDR2 FQGTGA. This CDR3 is 13 amino acids long. DNA for the CDR3: TGTGCCAGCAGCCCGCAGGGTGGGACTGAAGCTTTCTTT. This codes for CASSPQGGTEAFF.

As concerns this clone: Additional DNA sequences in this sample encode the identical CDR3. The chain uses TRBV7-9 and TRBJ2-3, with D hard to call. Trimming pared 1 base from V and 0 bases from J, leaving 2 bases between. The CDR3 spans 13 residues. Germline values: CDR1 SEHNR, CDR2 FQNEAQ (reference sequence). The CDR3 loop is CASSLGSTDTQYF. CDR3 DNA sequence: TGTGCCAGCAGCTTAGGCAGCACAGATACGCAGTATTTT. Complete variable domain (other parts from reference TRBV7-9 and TRBJ2-3): DTGVSQNPRHKITKRGQNVTFRCDPISEHNRLYWYRQTLGQGPEFLTYFQNEAQLEKSRLLSDRFSAERPKGSFSTLEIQRTEQGDSAMYLCASSLGSTDTQYFGPGTRLTVL.

The chain joins TRBV6-5 to TRBJ1-6; weak D call: TRBD1 (5 bases). Trimming shortened V by 0 bases and J by 8 bases, and 14 bases separated the two germline ends. The CDR3 spans 16 residues. The germline V gene has CDR1 MNHEY and CDR2 SVGAGI. The DNA for the CDR3 is TGTGCCAGCAGTTACTCGTATCAGGGCCTGGATTCACCCCTCCACTTT. Encoded protein: CASSYSYQGLDSPLHF.

The genes are TRBV5-1 and TRBJ2-1; no clear D. Trimming cost V 6 bases and J 3 bases, with 22 bases left between them. The CDR3 is 17 residues long. CDR1 is SGHRS, CDR2 YFSETQ, per germline. The CDR3 loop is CASNYGTVAQGYNEQFF. Written as DNA, the CDR3 is TGCGCCAGCAATTACGGAACGGTTGCTCAAGGCTACAATGAGCAGTTCTTC. The full variable domain, with the rest looked up from reference TRBV5-1 and TRBJ2-1, is KAGVTQTPRYLIKTRGQQVTLSCSPISGHRSVSWYQQTPGQGLQFLFEYFSETQRNKGNFPGRFSGRQFSNSRSEMNVSTLELGDSALYLCASNYGTVAQGYNEQFFGPGTRLTVL.

V usage is TRBV29-1 and J usage is TRBJ1-5, with 9 bases fitting TRBD1. Germline CDR1 reads SQVTM; CDR2 reads ANQGSEA. There are 14 residues in the CDR3. V trimming: 6 bases; J trimming: 3 bases; junction bases outside the gene matches: 6. The CDR3 nucleotides are TGCAGCGTGGGACAGGGTGGGAACAATCAGCCCCAGCATTTT. Translating it yields CSVGQGGNNQPQHF.

The chain couples TRBV9 to TRBJ2-7; D gene unclear. V was trimmed by 5 bases and J by 6 bases, leaving 9 bases between them. Germline values: CDR1 SGDLS, CDR2 YYNGEE. The CDR3 contains 11 residues. CDR3 sequence reads: CASSDGVEQYF. For the CDR3, the DNA is TGTGCCAGCAGTGATGGAGTCGAGCAGTACTTC.

The chain employs TRBV7-2 and TRBJ1-4, with a tentative D call TRBD1 (5 bases). This CDR3 has 11 amino acids. The germline V and J ends were trimmed by 7 bases and 7 bases, with 7 bases remaining between them. Germline V gene lookup returns CDR1 SGHTA and CDR2 FQGNSA. Here the CDR3 reads CASTRGEKLFF. The CDR3 DNA follows: TGTGCCAGCACGAGGGGTGAAAAACTGTTTTTT.

The chain employs TRBV29-1 and TRBJ1-1, with D possibly matching TRBD1 (5 bases). Germline CDR1 SQVTM, CDR2 ANQGSEA. V shed 4 bases and J shed 1 base, with 10 bases lying between them. This CDR3 has 13 residues. CDR3 region: CSVVRQGNTEAFF. For the CDR3, the DNA is TGCAGCGTTGTAAGGCAGGGGAACACTGAAGCTTTCTTT.

This chain joins TRBV28 and TRBJ1-4; D is ambiguous. The V and J ends lost 2 bases and 7 bases respectively, with 14 bases between them. The CDR3 is 15 amino acids. Germline loops: CDR1 MDHEN, CDR2 SYDVKM. The CDR3 DNA follows: TGTGCCAGCAGTTTACCTGGGGAGGGAGGTGAAAAACTGTTTTTT. This sequence encodes CASSLPGEGGEKLFF.

This chain links TRBV27 with TRBJ1-1; D perhaps matches TRBD1 (5 bases). CDR3 length: 15 residues. Between the trimmed V and J ends, which lost 5 bases and 5 bases, there was a span of 18 bases. The germline V gene has CDR1 MNHEY and CDR2 SMNVEV (reference sequence). The CDR3 bases are TGTGCCAGCAGTCCCGTATTGGGGGTTGGAACTGAAGCTTTCTTT. Protein: CASSPVLGVGTEAFF.